Reported below is one T cell receptor beta chain. Per the original data handling: Scientists estimated how many nucleated cells there were by amplifying reference gene primers. Produced via immunoSEQ multiplex PCR; TCRdb's table is partial and in-frame only. From that table come the V and J calls and clone size; the DNA was used to work out D and trimming. The table records hundreds of thousands of clones, roughly 85% of them present only once. This entry belongs to a study of blood T cell repertoires in COVID-19. Across the study: Samples representing acute and convalescent COVID-19 were sourced from the United States, Italy and Spain.

From germline, CDR1 is LGHDT and CDR2 YNNKEL (reference sequence). Trimming stripped 2 bases from V and 10 bases from J, with 9 bases between. This CDR3 comprises 13 residues. Participants spanned ages about 18 to 90 years and resided in roughly 22 US areas. Clinical histories supplied by participants themselves formed the basis of cohort assignment. The source material was PBMCs or T cells enriched from blood (not recorded which). The rearrangement joins TRBV3-1 (or the pseudogene TRBV3-2) to TRBJ1-6, with D unresolved. The clonotype originates from a man between 40 and 49 years old who had been exposed to COVID-19. The CDR3 DNA sequence: TGTGCCAGCAGCCAATTATCGCAGTCACCCCTCCACTTT. Amino acids: CASSQLSQSPLHF.